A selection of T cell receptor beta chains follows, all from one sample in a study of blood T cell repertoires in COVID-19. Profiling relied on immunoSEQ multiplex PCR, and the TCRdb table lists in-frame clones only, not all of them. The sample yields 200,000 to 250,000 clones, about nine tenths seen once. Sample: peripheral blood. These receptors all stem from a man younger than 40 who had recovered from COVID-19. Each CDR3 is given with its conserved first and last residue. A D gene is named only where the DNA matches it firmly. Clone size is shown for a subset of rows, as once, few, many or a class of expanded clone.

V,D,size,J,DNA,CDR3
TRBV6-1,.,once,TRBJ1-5,TGTGCCAGCAGTGAAGCTCGGGGTTTAGGCAATCAGCCCCAGCATTTT,CASSEARGLGNQPQHF
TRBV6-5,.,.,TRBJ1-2,TGTGCCAGCAGTCGCCCACCGGGTATCTATGGCTACACCTTC,CASSRPPGIYGYTF
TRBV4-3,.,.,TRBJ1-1,TGCGCCAGCAGCCAAGAGGTAGCCATCCGGCTGACTAACACTGAAGCTTTCTTT,CASSQEVAIRLTNTEAFF
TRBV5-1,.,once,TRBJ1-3,TGCGCCAGCAGCTTGGAGGTAGGGAGCAAAGGAAACACCATATATTTT,CASSLEVGSKGNTIYF
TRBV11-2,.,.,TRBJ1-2,TGTGCCAGCAGCCCGGGGACTACTATTCGCTACACCTTC,CASSPGTTIRYTF
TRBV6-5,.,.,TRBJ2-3,TGTGCCAGCAGTCCGGGACTCAGCACAGATACGCAGTATTTT,CASSPGLSTDTQYF
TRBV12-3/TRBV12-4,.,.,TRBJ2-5,TGTGCCAGCCAGAGGAACGGAGAGACCCAGTACTTC,CASQRNGETQYF
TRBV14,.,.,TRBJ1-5,TGTGCCAGCAGCCAAGGCGACTATCAGCCCCAGCATTTT,CASSQGDYQPQHF
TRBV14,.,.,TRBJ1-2,TGTGCCAGCAGCCAAGCCCTAGGCTCCTACTATGGCTACACCTTC,CASSQALGSYYGYTF
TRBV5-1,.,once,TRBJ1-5,TGCGCCAGCAGCTTGGATTTGGGCCGCCATCAGCCCCAGCATTTT,CASSLDLGRHQPQHF
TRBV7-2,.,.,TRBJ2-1,TGTGCCAGCAGCCCGCAACTCCTCTCCTACAATGAGCAGTTCTTC,CASSPQLLSYNEQFF
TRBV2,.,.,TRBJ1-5,TGTGCCAGCAGTCCAAGGACTCAACGTGGTCAGCCCCAGCATTTT,CASSPRTQRGQPQHF
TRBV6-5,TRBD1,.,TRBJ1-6,TGTGCCAGCAGGGACAGGGTATATTCACCCCTCCACTTT,CASRDRVYSPLHF
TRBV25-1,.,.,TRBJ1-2,TGTGCCAGCAAACAGGGTAACTATGGCTACACCTTC,CASKQGNYGYTF
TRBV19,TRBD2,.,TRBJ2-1,TGTGCCAGTAGTATGAGACTAGCGGACTACAATGAGCAGTTCTTC,CASSMRLADYNEQFF
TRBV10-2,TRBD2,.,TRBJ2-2,TGCGCCAGCACCGAGGCACTAGCGGGGCCCGGGGAGCTGTTTTTT,CASTEALAGPGELFF
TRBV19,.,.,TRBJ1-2,TGTGCCAGTACCTTCGGGAGGTGGGGAAACTATGGCTACACCTTC,CASTFGRWGNYGYTF
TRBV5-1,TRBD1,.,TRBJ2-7,TGCGCCAGCAGCTTCCCGACAGGGCCCCCCTACGAGCAGTACTTC,CASSFPTGPPYEQYF
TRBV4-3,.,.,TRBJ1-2,TGCGCCAGCAGCCAAGAATTCCGATCGGCTAACTATGGCTACACCTTC,CASSQEFRSANYGYTF
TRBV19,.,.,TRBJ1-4,TGTGCCAGTAGTCCTAAAGTCGCAACTAATGAAAAACTGTTTTTT,CASSPKVATNEKLFF
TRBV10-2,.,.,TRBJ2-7,TGCGCCAGCAGTGAGGGACTCCTCCTGTCAGCCGAGCAGTACTTC,CASSEGLLLSAEQYF
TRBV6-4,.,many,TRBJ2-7,TGTGCCAGCAGTTCTAGCCGCGAGCAGTACTTC,CASSSSREQYF
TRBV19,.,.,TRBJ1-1,TGTGCCAGTAGTATAGAGGGGGGCACTGAAGCTTTCTTT,CASSIEGGTEAFF
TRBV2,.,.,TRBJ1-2,TGTGCCAGCACTACGGGGGGTCTCGCCTTCTATGGCTACACCTTC,CASTTGGLAFYGYTF